These 2 T cell receptor beta chains came from one sample sequenced in a study of OX40 agonist ivuxolimab in advanced cancers. Assay used: immunoSEQ multiplex PCR; TCRdb lists only in-frame clones, some missing. The table records fewer than 40,000 clones, more than 85% of them present only once. The starting material was CD4+ or CD8+ T cells sorted from blood, obtained in a trial of the OX40 agonist ivuxolimab. The receptor source for this set is an adult with an advanced solid tumor such as melanoma, head and neck, liver or kidney cancer.

The J gene is TRBJ2-5, the V gene TRBV15, with TRBD2 matching 8 bases. The junction had 6 bases not matched to a gene; V was cut back by 5 bases and J by 4 bases. The CDR3 extends over 14 amino acids. Germline CDR1 is LNHNV and CDR2 is YYDKDF (reference sequence). The CDR3 reads CATSDRLALETQYF. The CDR3, as DNA: TGTGCCACCAGCGACCGACTAGCGTTAGAGACCCAGTACTTC.

V usage is TRBV7-2 and J usage is TRBJ1-6, with TRBD1 matching 10 bases. Germline V lookup: CDR1 SGHTA, CDR2 FQGNSA. CDR3 length: 17 residues. V was pared by 1 base and J by 10 bases, with 10 bases of the junction left unmatched. CDR3 residues: CASSLVARTGGGSPLHF. CDR3 in DNA: TGTGCCAGCAGCTTAGTCGCTCGGACAGGGGGAGGGTCACCCCTCCACTTT. The whole variable domain, remainder taken from reference TRBV7-2 and TRBJ1-6, is GAGVSQSPSNKVTEKGKDVELRCDPISGHTALYWYRQSLGQGLEFLIYFQGNSAPDKSGLPSDRFSAERTGGSVSTLTIQRTQQEDSAVYLCASSLVARTGGGSPLHFGNGTRLTVT.